This is a list of T cell receptor beta chains from one sample in a study of Tregs in tolerant kidney transplant recipients. The repertoire was sequenced with immunoSEQ multiplex PCR; TCRdb's copy has only in-frame clones and lacks some. The sample lists around 64,000 clones, around 87% seen once, with 3.8% in the top ten. The sample consisted of CD4+ T cells from blood (PBMCs), taken 6 months after the transplant. The receptors shown here come from a human patient who received a combined kidney and bone marrow transplant. The graft donor may account for some of the T cells. Both conserved end residues are part of each CDR3. The order of the fields is clone size, V gene, D gene, J gene, CDR3 protein, CDR3 DNA. The D gene is left open where the match is weak. Size tells how often a clone was seen (once, few, many) or the class of an expanded clone, and some rows leave it out.

.,TRBV2,.,TRBJ2-5,CASSEGNVGMETQYF,TGTGCCAGCAGTGAGGGCAACGTCGGGATGGAGACCCAGTACTTC
.,TRBV18,.,TRBJ1-4,CASSPDGGNNEKLFF,TGTGCCAGCTCACCAGACGGCGGTAATAATGAAAAACTGTTTTTT
.,TRBV11-2,TRBD2,TRBJ2-3,CASSKGQTGLAGGGDTQYF,TGTGCCAGCAGCAAAGGACAGACGGGGCTAGCGGGAGGAGGGGATACGCAGTATTTT
.,TRBV29-1,.,TRBJ1-1,CSVERGGNTEAFF,TGCAGCGTTGAACGCGGGGGGAACACTGAAGCTTTCTTT
.,TRBV19,TRBD1,TRBJ1-5,CASSIPPGQGFSQPQHF,TGTGCCAGTAGTATACCTCCGGGACAGGGTTTTAGTCAGCCCCAGCATTTT
.,TRBV6-5,TRBD1,TRBJ1-6,CASSPRGRSSPLHF,TGTGCCAGCAGTCCTAGGGGGCGCAGTTCACCCCTCCACTTT
.,TRBV19,.,TRBJ1-4,CASSIGLEKLFF,TGTGCCAGTAGTATTGGCCTTGAAAAACTGTTTTTT
.,TRBV4-1,.,TRBJ2-1,CASSQGTVSYNEQFF,TGCGCCAGCAGCCAAGGTACGGTCTCCTACAATGAGCAGTTCTTC
.,TRBV11-2,.,TRBJ1-2,CASSLRSPANYGYTF,TGTGCCAGCAGCTTGAGAAGCCCCGCTAACTATGGCTACACCTTC
.,TRBV7-9,.,TRBJ2-7,CASSFGGLYEQYF,TGTGCCAGCAGCTTTGGGGGACTCTACGAGCAGTACTTC
.,TRBV25-1,.,TRBJ2-4,CASSQGIGKNIQYF,TGTGCCAGCAGTCAGGGGATTGGCAAAAACATTCAGTACTTC
.,TRBV5-6,TRBD2,TRBJ2-3,CASSPTSGLTDTQYF,TGTGCCAGCAGCCCGACTAGCGGCCTCACAGATACGCAGTATTTT
.,TRBV19,.,TRBJ1-1,CASSTGIRNTEAFF,TGTGCCAGTAGTACAGGGATCAGGAACACTGAAGCTTTCTTT
.,TRBV10-1,TRBD1,TRBJ1-2,CASSKNATGVINYGYTF,TGCGCCAGCAGTAAAAATGCTACAGGGGTCATTAACTATGGCTACACCTTC
.,TRBV29-1,.,TRBJ2-1,CSVTGFEQFF,TGCAGCGTTACAGGGTTTGAGCAGTTCTTC
few,TRBV9,.,TRBJ1-1,CASSVVSRLNTEAFF,TGTGCCAGCAGCGTAGTTTCCCGGTTGAACACTGAAGCTTTCTTT
.,TRBV18,.,TRBJ2-3,CASSPLQGRSDTQYF,TGTGCCAGCTCACCACTTCAGGGTAGATCAGATACGCAGTATTTT
.,TRBV7-9,TRBD1,TRBJ2-7,CASSSTGSKIYEQYF,TGTGCCAGCAGCTCGACAGGGTCGAAAATCTACGAGCAGTACTTC
.,TRBV30,.,TRBJ1-2,CAWSVGQGKGYTF,TGTGCCTGGAGTGTAGGGCAGGGAAAAGGCTACACCTTC
.,TRBV7-2,.,TRBJ1-2,CASSLEPGVYGYTF,TGTGCCAGCAGCTTAGAGCCGGGGGTATATGGCTACACCTTC
.,TRBV30,.,TRBJ1-6,CAWMAAKSSYNSPPHF,TGTGCCTGGATGGCAGCGAAGAGCTCCTATAATTCCCCCCCCCACTTT
.,TRBV6-5,TRBD2,TRBJ2-7,CASSYWGGRVEQYF,TGTGCCAGCAGTTACTGGGGGGGACGGGTCGAGCAGTACTTC
once,TRBV7-9,.,TRBJ1-1,CASSLAIAGTEAFF,TGTGCCAGCAGCTTAGCTATCGCGGGGACTGAAGCTTTCTTT
.,TRBV28,TRBD1,TRBJ2-7,CASGGGQGLGEQYF,TGTGCCAGCGGGGGAGGACAGGGTTTAGGCGAGCAGTACTTC
.,TRBV19,.,TRBJ1-2,CASTTYGYTF,TGTGCCAGTACCACATATGGCTACACCTTC
.,TRBV18,TRBD2,TRBJ2-1,CASSQRDPSYNEQFF,TGTGCCAGCTCCCAGCGGGACCCCTCCTACAATGAGCAGTTCTTC
once,TRBV5-8,TRBD1,TRBJ2-7,CASSPTGTYEQYF,TGTGCCAGCAGCCCGACAGGGACCTACGAGCAGTACTTC
.,TRBV7-9,.,TRBJ1-6,CASSPPARGKIDNSPLHF,TGTGCCAGCAGCCCGCCGGCGAGGGGGAAAATCGATAATTCCCCCCTCCACTTT
few,TRBV23-1,.,TRBJ1-2,CASTDRNYGYTF,TGCGCCAGCACCGACAGGAACTATGGCTACACCTTC